These 18 T cell receptor beta chains were sequenced from one sample in a study of blood T cells in healthy people across ages. For the second PCR, which ran for about 6 to 11 cycles, a sample-barcoded 5' primer and a J-beta primer mix were used. TCRdb re-analysed the 5' RACE reads in MiXCR, keeping a single row per CDR3 protein. The sample shows hundreds of thousands of distinct CDR3 sequences, approximately 39% of them seen only once. Sequencing was performed on blood. The source is a woman aged 60-75 years in good health.

The rearrangement links TRBV20-1 to TRBJ2-1, with D maybe TRBD2 (5 bases). This CDR3 spans 12 amino acids. The germline V and J ends were trimmed by 2 bases and 6 bases, with 8 bases remaining between them. CDR1 and CDR2 from the germline V gene are DFQATT and SNEGSKA (reference sequence). The CDR3 protein is CSARQGGNEQFF. The CDR3 DNA reads as TGCAGTGCTAGACAAGGAGGCAATGAGCAGTTCTTC.

This clonotype has only a few counts. The chain employs TRBV10-3 and TRBJ1-2, with D maybe TRBD1 (6 bases). CDR1 and CDR2 (germline): ENHRY, SYGVKD. The CDR3 spans 14 residues. V lost 3 bases and J 9 bases, leaving 17 bases between the germline ends. The CDR3 nucleotides are TGTGCCATCAGTGAAATCGCAGGGGCTAGAAGCTACACCTTC. It codes for CAISEIAGARSYTF.

The chain joins TRBV15 to TRBJ2-1; 9 nucleotides align to TRBD1. This CDR3 region has 15 residues. J was trimmed by 13 bases and V by 3 bases; bases with no gene match: 13. Germline V gives CDR1 LNHNV, CDR2 YYDKDF (reference sequence). This chain's CDR3 is CATSRGQGPEETQFF. The CDR3, as DNA: TGTGCCACCAGCAGGGGACAGGGACCGGAGGAGACCCAGTTCTTC.

V and J are TRBV29-1 and TRBJ2-2; D gene ambiguous. V shed 2 bases and J shed 4 bases, with 8 bases lying between them. The V gene's germline CDR1 is SQVTM and CDR2 ANQGSEA. The CDR3 length is 13 residues. The CDR3 coding sequence is TGCAGCGTTGAAATGGCCCCCACCGGGGAGCTGTTTTTT. As protein: CSVEMAPTGELFF.

The chain employs TRBV7-3 and TRBJ2-1, with TRBD2 identical over 12 bases. The CDR3 is 15 amino acids. V gave up 4 bases and J gave up 6 bases; unmatched junction bases: 4. Germline V lookup: CDR1 SGHTA, CDR2 FQGTGA. The CDR3, as DNA: TGTGCCAGCAGCTGGACTAGCGGGGCCCGCAATGAGCAGTTCTTC. This encodes CASSWTSGARNEQFF.

The genes are TRBV20-1 and TRBJ2-1; D is uncertain. This CDR3 is 11 amino acids long. The germline gives CDR1 DFQATT, CDR2 SNEGSKA (reference sequence). Trimming took off 2 bases at V and 10 bases at J, with 9 bases between the two ends. The CDR3 loop reads CSARLPPEQFF. The CDR3 coding sequence is TGCAGTGCTAGATTGCCCCCCGAGCAGTTCTTC.

The chain has TRBV25-1 and TRBJ1-2; D may be TRBD1 (6 bases). The V gene lost 7 bases and the J gene lost 8 bases, with 17 bases spanning the gap. The CDR3 is 13 residues long. Germline assignment: CDR1 MGHDK and CDR2 SYGVNS. In DNA form, the CDR3 reads TGTGCCAGCACGGTTGGCGCTGACAGGGGCTACACCTTC. The encoded protein is CASTVGADRGYTF.

This rearrangement joins TRBV7-2 to TRBJ1-1, with D tentatively TRBD1 (6 bases). The germline V gene has CDR1 SGHTA and CDR2 FQGNSA. Trimming took 3 bases from V and 6 from J, leaving 8 bases between them. There are 12 residues in the CDR3. CDR3 DNA sequence: TGTGCCAGCAGCTTTCACAGGGCTGAAGCTTTCTTT. It codes for CASSFHRAEAFF.

Remarks on this clonotype: The junction differs from germline at one of its ends, possibly a read error. V and J are TRBV20-1 and TRBJ1-4, with D uncertain. There are 14 residues in the CDR3. Germline V CDR1 and CDR2: DFQATT, SNEGSKA (reference sequence). The CDR3 coding sequence is TGCGGTGCTAGAGCGCTATATTCTAATGAAAAACTGTTTTTT. It encodes CGARALYSNEKLFF.

V is TRBV6-2 or TRBV6-3 and J is TRBJ2-5; D is unclear. Germline CDR1 is MNHEY and CDR2 is SVGEGT. V gave up 6 bases and J gave up 2 bases, with 10 bases separating them. CDR3 length equals 13 residues. The CDR3 is CASSHTTQETQYF. CDR3 DNA: TGTGCCAGCAGCCATACCACGCAAGAGACCCAGTACTTC.

The chain recombines TRBV6-1 with TRBJ1-2; 7 bases are shared with TRBD1. V trimming: 1 base; J trimming: 2 bases; junction bases outside the gene matches: 4. Germline CDR1 MNHNS, CDR2 SASEGT. The CDR3 is made up of 15 amino acids. The CDR3 sequence: CASSEVTTGNYGYTF. The CDR3 nucleotides read TGTGCCAGCAGTGAAGTTACGACAGGGAACTATGGCTACACCTTC.

This clonotype was counted a single time. One end of the junction is discordant with germline, which a read error may explain. The V and J genes are TRBV5-1 and TRBJ2-7; 9 bases line up with TRBD1. Germline V gene lookup returns CDR1 SGHRS and CDR2 YFSETQ. The CDR3 contains 15 residues. The CDR3 sequence is CVSSPSLGTGSKQYF. The CDR3 nucleotides read TGCGTCAGCAGCCCCAGTCTGGGGACAGGGTCCAAGCAGTACTTC.

The rearrangement joins TRBV28 to TRBJ2-7, with D possibly matching TRBD2 (5 bases). The J call may be in error: the DNA end matches TRBJ2-5 better. The CDR3 sequence is 15 residues long. In germline, CDR1 is MDHEN, CDR2 SYDVKM. The CDR3 here is CASSWRCTPKETQYF. The DNA for the CDR3 is TGTGCCAGCAGTTGGAGGTGCACCCCTAAAGAGACCCAGTACTTC.

There are a few counts of this clonotype. The V and J genes are TRBV6-5 and TRBJ1-1, with a possible D match to TRBD1 (5 bases). CDR1 is MNHEY and CDR2 is SVGAGI in the germline V gene. Trimming took off 2 bases at V and 0 bases at J, with 10 bases between the two ends. There are 15 residues in the CDR3. The DNA for the CDR3 is TGTGCCAGCAGTTACAAGGGACTCATGAACACTGAAGCTTTCTTT. The encoded protein is CASSYKGLMNTEAFF.

The table lists this clonotype with many counts. The chain links TRBV5-1 to TRBJ2-1, with 7 bases identical to TRBD2. The germline V gene encodes CDR1 SGHRS and CDR2 YFSETQ. The CDR3 runs to 14 residues. V dropped 1 base and J dropped 7; count of bases not matched to a gene: 5. The DNA of the CDR3 is TGCGCCAGCAGCTTGACTAGCGTGATTAATGAGCAGTTCTTC. This codes for CASSLTSVINEQFF.

Only one count was recorded for this clonotype. Being one base from a much bigger clone, this may be a read error. The chain is built from TRBV9 and TRBJ2-5, with 7 bases matching TRBD2. The junction had 20 bases not matched to a gene; V was cut back by 4 bases and J by 11 bases. The CDR3 extends over 16 amino acids. Germline V gene lookup returns CDR1 SGDLS and CDR2 YYNGEE. The CDR3 region is CASSPQRDYLWHEQYF. DNA for the CDR3: TGTGCCAGCAGCCCTCAGCGGGACTACCTTTGGCATGAGCAGTACTTC.

The sample holds many counts of this clonotype. The J gene is TRBJ2-1, the V gene TRBV11-2; D ambiguous. The CDR3 loop spans 12 amino acids. Germline CDR1 reads SGHAT; CDR2 reads FQNNGV. Trimming stripped 0 bases from V and 13 bases from J, with 10 bases between. CDR3 residues: CASSLELGYQFF. CDR3 coding DNA: TGTGCCAGCAGCTTAGAATTGGGTTATCAGTTCTTC. The full variable domain, rest sourced from reference TRBV11-2 and TRBJ2-1, is EAGVAQSPRYKIIEKRQSVAFWCNPISGHATLYWYQQILGQGPKLLIQFQNNGVVDDSQLPKDRFSAERLKGVDSTLKIQPAKLEDSAVYLCASSLELGYQFFGPGTRLTVL.

The V and J genes are TRBV7-3 and TRBJ2-7, with 14 nucleotides matching TRBD2. Germline V lookup: CDR1 SGHTA, CDR2 FQGTGA. The CDR3 sequence is 16 residues long. V was clipped by 1 base and J by 7 bases; unmatched bases: 6. CDR3: CASSLKSGLAGAEQYF. The CDR3 nucleotides are TGTGCCAGCAGCTTAAAGTCGGGACTAGCGGGGGCGGAGCAGTACTTC.